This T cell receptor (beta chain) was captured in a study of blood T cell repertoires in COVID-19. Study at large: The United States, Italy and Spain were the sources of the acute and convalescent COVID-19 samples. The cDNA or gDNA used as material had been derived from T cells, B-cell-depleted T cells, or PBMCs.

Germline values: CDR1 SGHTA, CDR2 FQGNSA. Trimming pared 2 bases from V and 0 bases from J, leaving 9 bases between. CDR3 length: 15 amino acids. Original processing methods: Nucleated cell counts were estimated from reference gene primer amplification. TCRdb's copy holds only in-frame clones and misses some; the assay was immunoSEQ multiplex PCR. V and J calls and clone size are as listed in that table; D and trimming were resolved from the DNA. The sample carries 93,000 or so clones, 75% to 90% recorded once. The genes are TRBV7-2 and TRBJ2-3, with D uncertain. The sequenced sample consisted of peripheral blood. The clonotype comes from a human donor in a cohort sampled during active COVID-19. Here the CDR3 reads CASSLMRTSTDTQYF. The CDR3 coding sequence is TGTGCCAGCAGCTTAATGCGTACTAGCACAGATACGCAGTATTTT.